The rows below give T cell receptor beta chains drawn from one sample of a study of cytotoxic CD8 clonotypes in ibrutinib-treated CLL. Sequenced by immunoSEQ multiplex PCR; TCRdb stores in-frame clones only, minus some. The sample shows over 65,000 clones, about 63% of them seen only once. The sequencing here drew on PBMCs, taken after 12 months of ibrutinib treatment. The receptors come from a human donor with chronic lymphocytic leukemia. Both conserved end residues are part of each CDR3. The D gene is left open where the match is weak. The size entry is marked missing in some rows and otherwise reads once, few, many or a size class.

NA	TRBJ2-5	TRBV4-2	NA	CASSQERRNQETQYF	TGTGCCAGCAGCCAAGAACGCCGAAACCAAGAGACCCAGTACTTC
NA	TRBJ2-5	TRBV7-2	NA	CASSPHKETQYF	TGTGCCAGCAGCCCACACAAAGAGACCCAGTACTTC
NA	TRBJ2-7	TRBV5-6	NA	CASSLRAGHEQYF	TGTGCCAGCAGCTTGAGGGCGGGACACGAGCAGTACTTC
NA	TRBJ2-5	TRBV7-9	NA	CASSADFLLTQRVQETQYF	TGTGCCAGCAGCGCGGACTTTTTGCTCACGCAGCGGGTCCAAGAGACCCAGTACTTC
NA	TRBJ1-4	TRBV6-1	NA	CASSENRATNEKLFF	TGTGCCAGCAGTGAGAACAGGGCAACTAATGAAAAACTGTTTTTT
TRBD1	TRBJ1-5	TRBV28	NA	CASSSSGQGGGQPQHF	TGTGCCAGCAGTTCCTCGGGCCAGGGGGGTGGTCAGCCCCAGCATTTT
TRBD1	TRBJ1-5	TRBV27	NA	CASSLTTGESNQPQHF	TGTGCCAGCAGTTTAACGACAGGGGAGAGCAATCAGCCCCAGCATTTT
NA	TRBJ1-3	TRBV7-2	NA	CASSWDPLRGGNTIYF	TGTGCCAGCAGCTGGGACCCGTTAAGAGGCGGAAACACCATATATTTT
TRBD1	TRBJ1-1	TRBV30	NA	CAWRPGTGSAFF	TGTGCCTGGAGACCGGGGACAGGGTCAGCTTTCTTT
TRBD1	TRBJ2-2	TRBV27	once	CASRGQGPYTGELFF	TGTGCCAGCAGGGGACAGGGGCCCTACACCGGGGAGCTGTTTTTT
TRBD2	TRBJ2-5	TRBV5-1	NA	CASVPGLAGFRETQYF	TGCGCCAGCGTACCGGGACTAGCGGGGTTTCGAGAGACCCAGTACTTC
NA	TRBJ1-1	TRBV9	NA	CASSTDQQTGLSTEAFF	TGTGCCAGCAGCACCGACCAGCAAACAGGGTTGAGCACTGAAGCTTTCTTT
NA	TRBJ1-1	TRBV7-9	once	CASSLAGLGPRTEAFF	TGTGCCAGCAGCTTAGCGGGGCTGGGCCCAAGGACTGAAGCTTTCTTT
NA	TRBJ1-1	TRBV7-9	NA	CASSTRERGYTEAFF	TGTGCCAGCAGCACACGAGAAAGAGGGTACACTGAAGCTTTCTTT
NA	TRBJ2-2	TRBV9	NA	CASSVDGIGELFF	TGTGCCAGCAGCGTAGACGGGATCGGGGAGCTGTTTTTT
NA	TRBJ1-2	TRBV7-8	NA	CASSLDRGQGYTF	TGTGCCAGCAGCTTAGACCGGGGGCAAGGCTACACCTTC
TRBD2	TRBJ2-1	TRBV4-1	NA	CASSQAGGAGREQFF	TGCGCCAGCAGCCAAGCGGGGGGGGCCGGTAGGGAGCAGTTCTTC
NA	TRBJ2-7	TRBV5-4	NA	CASSSGTSRYEQYF	TGTGCCAGCAGCTCCGGGACAAGTAGATACGAGCAGTACTTC
TRBD1	TRBJ2-4	TRBV2	few	CASSEKGAGKNIQYF	TGTGCCAGCAGTGAAAAGGGGGCTGGCAAAAACATTCAGTACTTC
NA	TRBJ2-1	TRBV19	NA	CASSPGGVSYNEQFF	TGTGCCAGTAGTCCAGGGGGGGTCTCCTACAATGAGCAGTTCTTC
TRBD1	TRBJ1-2	TRBV28	NA	CASRTGLRGYTF	TGTGCCAGCAGGACAGGGCTGCGTGGCTACACCTTC
TRBD1	TRBJ2-5	TRBV19	NA	CASSIAKQGTQETQYF	TGTGCCAGTAGTATAGCCAAACAGGGGACCCAAGAGACCCAGTACTTC
TRBD1	TRBJ2-5	TRBV5-4	NA	CASSLALAGQGRETQYF	TGTGCCAGCAGCTTGGCGTTGGCGGGACAGGGCCGAGAGACCCAGTACTTC
NA	TRBJ1-2	TRBV19	NA	CAATPGADYGYTF	TGTGCCGCAACCCCGGGGGCTGACTATGGCTACACCTTC
NA	TRBJ2-5	TRBV5-4	NA	CASSEMGVQDTQYF	TGTGCCAGCAGCGAAATGGGGGTTCAGGACACTCAGTACTTC
NA	TRBJ2-3	TRBV9	NA	CASSSTTGRTTDTQYF	TGTGCCAGCAGCTCGACGACAGGCCGCACCACAGATACGCAGTATTTT
TRBD2	TRBJ2-7	TRBV28	NA	CASSLWLAGNYEQYF	TGTGCCAGCAGTTTGTGGCTAGCGGGTAACTACGAGCAGTACTTC
NA	TRBJ1-1	TRBV5-4	NA	CASSLRGTEAFF	TGTGCCAGCAGCTTGAGGGGTACTGAAGCTTTCTTT
NA	TRBJ2-6	TRBV30	few	CAWSVSGANVLTF	TGTGCCTGGAGTGTATCTGGGGCCAACGTCCTGACTTTC
NA	TRBJ2-3	TRBV19	few	CASSSTGIVNTQYF	TGTGCCAGTAGTAGTACAGGAATCGTAAATACGCAGTATTTT
TRBD2	TRBJ2-3	TRBV5-1	NA	CASSLAGGTRRRYPEF	TGCGCCAGCAGCTTGGCGGGGGGGACTAGGCGCAGATACCCTGAGTTT
NA	TRBJ2-2	TRBV11-1	NA	CASSLDLGGELFF	TGTGCCAGCAGCTTAGATCTAGGGGGGGAGCTGTTTTTT
NA	TRBJ1-4	TRBV18	NA	CASSPVQGTNEKLFF	TGTGCCAGCTCACCGGTACAGGGAACTAATGAAAAACTGTTTTTT
NA	TRBJ2-5	TRBV28	NA	CASSLRQGVVETQYF	TGTGCCAGCAGTTTACGGCAGGGAGTAGTGGAGACCCAGTACTTC
TRBD1	TRBJ2-3	TRBV9	few	CASSTHRGQGTDTQYF	TGTGCCAGCAGCACCCACAGGGGGCAGGGCACAGATACGCAGTATTTT
NA	TRBJ1-1	TRBV5-4	NA	CASSLGGMNTEAFF	TGTGCCAGCAGCTTGGGGGGAATGAACACTGAAGCTTTCTTT
NA	TRBJ2-1	TRBV19	few	CASSPRTLNPYNEQFF	TGTGCCAGTAGTCCCCGGACCCTAAACCCTTACAATGAGCAGTTCTTC
NA	TRBJ1-4	TRBV6-1	few	CASSESGGWEKLFF	TGTGCCAGCAGTGAAAGCGGGGGGTGGGAGAAACTGTTTTTT
NA	TRBJ1-6	TRBV12-5	few	CASGSTGSSYNSPLHF	TGTGCTAGTGGATCGACGGGTAGCTCCTATAATTCACCCCTCCACTTT
NA	TRBJ1-3	TRBV19	once	CASQRGTDSGNTIYF	TGTGCCTCTCAAAGGGGCACCGACTCTGGAAACACCATATATTTT
TRBD1	TRBJ2-5	TRBV15	NA	CATSRWDRDPQETQYF	TGTGCCACCAGCAGATGGGACAGGGACCCCCAAGAGACCCAGTACTTC
NA	TRBJ2-2	TRBV19	NA	CASTAGTPTGELFF	TGTGCCAGCACCGCAGGAACCCCAACCGGGGAGCTGTTTTTT
TRBD1	TRBJ1-6	TRBV7-2	NA	CASSSQQGDGSPLHF	TGTGCCAGCAGCTCGCAACAGGGGGATGGTTCACCCCTCCACTTT
TRBD2	TRBJ2-1	TRBV7-9	NA	CASSLLAGTYEQFF	TGTGCCAGCAGCTTATTAGCGGGGACATATGAGCAGTTCTTC
NA	TRBJ1-2	TRBV19	NA	CASKRVSEYGYTF	TGTGCCAGTAAGAGGGTTTCGGAATATGGCTACACCTTC
NA	TRBJ2-1	TRBV5-4	NA	CASSFSRDNEQFF	TGTGCCAGCAGCTTTTCAAGGGACAATGAGCAGTTCTTC
NA	TRBJ2-2	TRBV19	few	CASTLLGTNTGELFF	TGTGCCAGTACCCTATTGGGTACGAACACCGGGGAGCTGTTTTTT
NA	TRBJ2-3	TRBV28	NA	CASRSGAGTDTQYF	TGTGCCAGCAGGTCAGGGGCTGGGACAGATACGCAGTATTTT
TRBD1	TRBJ1-2	TRBV10-3	NA	CAISDIVGTGGDSGYTF	TGTGCCATCAGTGATATAGTCGGGACAGGAGGAGATTCTGGCTACACCTTC
TRBD1	TRBJ2-5	TRBV7-2	NA	CASSLNTRDRGGTQYF	TGTGCCAGCAGCTTAAACACCCGGGACAGGGGGGGGACCCAGTACTTC
NA	TRBJ2-2	TRBV9	NA	CASSVAPDLWGAPNTGELFF	TGTGCCAGCAGCGTAGCGCCGGACTTATGGGGGGCGCCGAACACCGGGGAGCTGTTTTTT
NA	TRBJ1-4	TRBV7-9	many	CASSLGAWGHNEKLFF	TGTGCCAGCAGCTTAGGCGCATGGGGGCATAATGAAAAACTGTTTTTT
NA	TRBJ2-5	TRBV5-8	NA	CASSLRREVVVETQYF	TGTGCCAGCAGCTTGCGGAGGGAGGTAGTAGTAGAGACCCAGTACTTC